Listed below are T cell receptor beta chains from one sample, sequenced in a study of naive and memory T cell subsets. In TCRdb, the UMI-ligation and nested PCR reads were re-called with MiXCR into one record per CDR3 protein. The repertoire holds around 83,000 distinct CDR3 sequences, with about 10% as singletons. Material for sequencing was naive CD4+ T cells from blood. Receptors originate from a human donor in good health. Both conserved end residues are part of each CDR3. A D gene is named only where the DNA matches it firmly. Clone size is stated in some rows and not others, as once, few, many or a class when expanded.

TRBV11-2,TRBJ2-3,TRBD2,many,CASSPQAGRAGTDTQYF,TGTGCCAGCAGCCCCCAGGCGGGGAGGGCCGGAACAGATACGCAGTATTTT
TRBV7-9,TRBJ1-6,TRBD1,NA,CASSTDRGKYSPLHF,TGTGCCAGCAGCACGGACAGGGGGAAATATTCACCCCTCCACTTT
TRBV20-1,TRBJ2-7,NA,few,CSARDNGGLDYEQYF,TGCAGTGCTAGGGACAACGGGGGCCTGGACTACGAGCAGTACTTC
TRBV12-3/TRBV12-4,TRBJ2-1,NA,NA,CASSPAPLDRNEQFF,TGTGCCAGCAGCCCCGCCCCACTAGATCGCAATGAGCAGTTCTTC
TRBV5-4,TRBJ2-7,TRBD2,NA,CASSRGSSYEQYF,TGTGCCAGCAGCCGCGGGAGCTCCTACGAGCAGTACTTC
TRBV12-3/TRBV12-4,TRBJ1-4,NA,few,CASSKRQEKLFF,TGTGCCAGCAGTAAGCGTCAGGAAAAACTGTTTTTT
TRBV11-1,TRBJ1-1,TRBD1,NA,CASSLGDREPGGAFF,TGTGCCAGCAGCTTAGGGGACAGGGAGCCCGGGGGAGCTTTCTTT
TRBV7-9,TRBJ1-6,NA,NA,CASSLDAGTPNSPLHF,TGTGCCAGCAGCTTAGATGCCGGGACACCCAATTCACCCCTCCACTTT
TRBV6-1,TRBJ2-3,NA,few,CASSGGGSPWSTDTQYF,TGTGCCAGCTCTGGGGGTGGAAGCCCCTGGTCCACAGATACGCAGTATTTT
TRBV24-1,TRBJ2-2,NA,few,CATTGTENTGELFF,TGTGCCACCACCGGGACTGAGAACACCGGGGAGCTGTTTTTT
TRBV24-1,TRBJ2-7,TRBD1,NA,CATSDIGTGAQYF,TGTGCCACCAGTGACATCGGGACAGGCGCGCAGTACTTC
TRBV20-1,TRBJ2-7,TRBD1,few,CSARRDRGNEQYF,TGCAGTGCTAGAAGGGACAGGGGTAACGAGCAGTACTTC
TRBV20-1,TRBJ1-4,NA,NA,CSARDLLEKLFF,TGCAGTGCTAGAGATTTGTTGGAAAAACTGTTTTTT
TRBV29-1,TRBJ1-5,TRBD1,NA,CSVRDRGNQPQHF,TGCAGCGTTCGGGACAGGGGGAATCAGCCCCAGCATTTT
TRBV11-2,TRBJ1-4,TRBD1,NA,CASSQDRGPEKLFF,TGTGCCAGCAGCCAGGACAGGGGGCCCGAAAAACTGTTTTTT
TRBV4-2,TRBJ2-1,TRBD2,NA,CASRQTSGSEQFF,TGTGCCAGCAGGCAGACTAGCGGGAGTGAGCAGTTCTTC
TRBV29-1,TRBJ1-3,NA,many,CSVISQGNTIYF,TGCAGCGTCATAAGCCAAGGAAACACCATATATTTT
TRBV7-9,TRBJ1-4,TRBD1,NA,CASSLGGQLNEKLFF,TGTGCCAGCAGCTTAGGGGGACAGCTTAATGAAAAACTGTTTTTT
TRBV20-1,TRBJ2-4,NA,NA,CSARDMQYGVKNIQYF,TGCAGTGCTAGAGATATGCAGTACGGGGTCAAAAACATTCAGTACTTC
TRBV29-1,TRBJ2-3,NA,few,CSVRSGGLLSQYF,TGCAGCGTTCGTTCTGGAGGGTTACTCTCGCAGTATTTT
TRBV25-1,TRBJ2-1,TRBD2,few,CASSPRGLAAYNEQFF,TGTGCCAGCAGCCCAAGGGGTCTAGCGGCATACAATGAGCAGTTCTTC
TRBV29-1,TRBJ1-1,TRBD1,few,CSGDRANTEAFF,TGCAGCGGAGACAGGGCGAACACTGAAGCTTTCTTT
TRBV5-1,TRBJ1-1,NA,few,CASSLIGSPGTEAFF,TGCGCCAGCAGCTTGATCGGGTCTCCTGGCACTGAAGCTTTCTTT
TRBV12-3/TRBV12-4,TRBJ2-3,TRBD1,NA,CASSLGTGDVADTQYF,TGTGCCAGCAGTTTGGGGACAGGGGACGTCGCAGATACGCAGTATTTT
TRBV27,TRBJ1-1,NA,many,CASSPRPMNTEAFF,TGTGCCAGCAGTCCCCGACCCATGAACACTGAAGCTTTCTTT
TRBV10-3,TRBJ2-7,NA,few,CAISERGSDEQYF,TGTGCCATCAGTGAGCGCGGGTCGGACGAGCAGTACTTC
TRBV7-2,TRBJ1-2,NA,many,CASGDNYGYTF,TGTGCCAGTGGCGATAACTATGGCTACACCTTC
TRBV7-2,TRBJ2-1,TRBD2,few,CASSFTGTSGGSNEQFF,TGTGCCAGCAGCTTCACCGGGACTAGCGGGGGGTCCAATGAGCAGTTCTTC
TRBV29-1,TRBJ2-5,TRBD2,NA,CSVLPTSGGAGTQYF,TGCAGCGTCCTTCCAACTAGCGGGGGGGCAGGGACCCAGTACTTC
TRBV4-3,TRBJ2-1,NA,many,CASSQVHLTYNEQFF,TGCGCCAGCAGCCAAGTACACCTTACCTACAATGAGCAGTTCTTC
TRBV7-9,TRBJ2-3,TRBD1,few,CASGTGSDTQYF,TGTGCCAGCGGGACAGGATCAGATACGCAGTATTTT